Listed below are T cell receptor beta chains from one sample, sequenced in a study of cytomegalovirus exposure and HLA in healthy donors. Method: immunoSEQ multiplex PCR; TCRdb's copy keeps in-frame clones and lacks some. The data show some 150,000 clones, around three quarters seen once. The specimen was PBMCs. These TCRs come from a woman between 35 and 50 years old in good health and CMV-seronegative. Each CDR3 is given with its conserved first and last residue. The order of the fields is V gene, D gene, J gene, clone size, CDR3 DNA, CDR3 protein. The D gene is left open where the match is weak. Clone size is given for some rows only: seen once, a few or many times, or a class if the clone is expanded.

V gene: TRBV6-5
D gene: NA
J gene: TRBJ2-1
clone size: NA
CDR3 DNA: TGTGCCAGCACCGTAGATCCCCTCTACAATGAGCAGTTCTTC
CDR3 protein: CASTVDPLYNEQFF

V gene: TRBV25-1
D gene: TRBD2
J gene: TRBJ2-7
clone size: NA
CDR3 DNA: TGTGCCAGCAGTGATGGACTAGCGGGGGGCCGGGAGCAGTACTTC
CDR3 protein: CASSDGLAGGREQYF

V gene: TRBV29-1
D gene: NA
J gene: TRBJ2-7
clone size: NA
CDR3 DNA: TGCAGCGTCGGGTCCTACGAGCAGTACTTC
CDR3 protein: CSVGSYEQYF

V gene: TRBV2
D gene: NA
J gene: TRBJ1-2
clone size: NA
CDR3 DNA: TGTGCCAGCAGTGAACAGGGCGCTCTCTATGGCTACACCTTC
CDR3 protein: CASSEQGALYGYTF

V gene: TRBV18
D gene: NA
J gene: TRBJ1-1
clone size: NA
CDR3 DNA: TGTGCCAGCTCACTCCAGACACGGGGGTACACTGAAGCTTTCTTT
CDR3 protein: CASSLQTRGYTEAFF

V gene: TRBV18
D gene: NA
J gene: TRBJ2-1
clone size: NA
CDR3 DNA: TGTGCCAGCTCACCACCGCCAGGGGACAATGAGCAGTTCTTC
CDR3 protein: CASSPPPGDNEQFF

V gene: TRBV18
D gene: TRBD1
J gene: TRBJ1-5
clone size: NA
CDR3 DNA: TGTGCCAGCTCACTCTCGGGAGGGACAGGGGGCAATCAGCCCCAGCATTTT
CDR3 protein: CASSLSGGTGGNQPQHF

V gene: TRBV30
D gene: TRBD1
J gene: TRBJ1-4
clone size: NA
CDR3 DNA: TGTGCACTTACCGGGACAGATCATGAAAAACTGTTTTTT
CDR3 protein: CALTGTDHEKLFF

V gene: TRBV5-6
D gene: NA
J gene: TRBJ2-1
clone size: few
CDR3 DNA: TGTGCCAGCAGCTTAGAACTTTACTACAATGAGCAGTTCTTC
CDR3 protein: CASSLELYYNEQFF

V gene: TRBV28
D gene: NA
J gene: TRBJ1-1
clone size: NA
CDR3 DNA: TGTGCCAGCGTCCCATTGGGGGGGTCCGCGGTAGCTTTCTTT
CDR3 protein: CASVPLGGSAVAFF

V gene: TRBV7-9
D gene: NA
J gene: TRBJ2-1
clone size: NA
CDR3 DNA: TGTGCCAGCAGCTCGGGACTGATGACCTACAATGAGCAGTTCTTC
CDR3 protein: CASSSGLMTYNEQFF

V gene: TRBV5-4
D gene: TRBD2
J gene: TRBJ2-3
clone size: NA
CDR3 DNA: TGTGCCAGCAGCGGGGACGGGGCGCGGGAGGTTGCCAATACGCAGTATTTT
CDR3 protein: CASSGDGAREVANTQYF

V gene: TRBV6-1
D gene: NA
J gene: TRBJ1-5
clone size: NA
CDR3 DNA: TGTGCCAGCAGAAACTCAGGGGACCAGCCCCAGCATTTT
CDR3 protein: CASRNSGDQPQHF

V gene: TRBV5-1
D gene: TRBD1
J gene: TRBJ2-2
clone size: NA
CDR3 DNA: TGCGCCACCTCTCCCGCGGGACAGGGGCCCGGGGAGCTGTTTTTT
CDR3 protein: CATSPAGQGPGELFF

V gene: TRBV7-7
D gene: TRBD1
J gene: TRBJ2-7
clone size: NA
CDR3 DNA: TGTGCCAGCAGCTTAAGCCAGGGGGCTGGGGAGCAGTACTTC
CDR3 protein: CASSLSQGAGEQYF

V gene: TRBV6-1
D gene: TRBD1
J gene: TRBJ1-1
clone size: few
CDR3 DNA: TGTGCCAGCAGCATTAACAGGGGGCTCACTGAAGCTTTCTTT
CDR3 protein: CASSINRGLTEAFF

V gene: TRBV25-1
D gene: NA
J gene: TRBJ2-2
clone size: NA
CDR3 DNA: TGTGCCAGCAGTGAATATCCACAGGGTAACACCGGGGAGCTGTTTTTT
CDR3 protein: CASSEYPQGNTGELFF

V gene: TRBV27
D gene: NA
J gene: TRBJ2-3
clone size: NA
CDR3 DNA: TGTGCCAGCAGCCCCTCGGGAGGGGGCTCGGGCACAGATACGCAGTATTTT
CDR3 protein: CASSPSGGGSGTDTQYF

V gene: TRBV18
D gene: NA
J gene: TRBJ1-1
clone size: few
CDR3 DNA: TGTGCCAGCTCCCCGGTGGGGCAATTGAACACTGAAGCTTTCTTT
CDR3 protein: CASSPVGQLNTEAFF

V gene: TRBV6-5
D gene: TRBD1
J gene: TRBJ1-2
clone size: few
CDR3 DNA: TGTGCCAGCAGTTCAGGGGGCTATGGCTACACCTTC
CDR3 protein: CASSSGGYGYTF

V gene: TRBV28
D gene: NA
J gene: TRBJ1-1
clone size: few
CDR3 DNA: TGTGCCAGCAGACCGGGAGGGGTCTCTGAAGCTTTCTTT
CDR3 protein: CASRPGGVSEAFF

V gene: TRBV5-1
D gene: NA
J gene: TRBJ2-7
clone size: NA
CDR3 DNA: TGCGCCAGCAGCTTGGCGGACAACAACGAGCAGTACTTC
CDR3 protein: CASSLADNNEQYF

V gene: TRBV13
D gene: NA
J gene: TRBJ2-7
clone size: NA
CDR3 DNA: TGTGCCAGCAGCCCCACTTCCGGCTCCTACGAGCAGTACTTC
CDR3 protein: CASSPTSGSYEQYF

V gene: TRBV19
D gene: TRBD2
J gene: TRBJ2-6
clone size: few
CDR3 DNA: TGTGCCAGTAGTCCCACCTTAGCGGGAGCGGGTGGGGCCAACGTCCTGACTTTC
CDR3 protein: CASSPTLAGAGGANVLTF

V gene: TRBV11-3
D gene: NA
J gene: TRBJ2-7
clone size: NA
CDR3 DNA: TGTGCCAGCAGCTTGTTGATCGAGATCCGGGACTTGCACTCCTACGAGCAGTACTTC
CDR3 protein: CASSLLIEIRDLHSYEQYF

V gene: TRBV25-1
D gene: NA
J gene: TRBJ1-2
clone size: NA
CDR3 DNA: TGTGCCAGCAGGGGTGGGACACCGACTAACTATGGCTACACCTTC
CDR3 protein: CASRGGTPTNYGYTF

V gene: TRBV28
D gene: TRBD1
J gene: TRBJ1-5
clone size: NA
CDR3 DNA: TGTGCCAGCGGGACAGGTGTCAATCAGCCCCAGCATTTT
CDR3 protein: CASGTGVNQPQHF

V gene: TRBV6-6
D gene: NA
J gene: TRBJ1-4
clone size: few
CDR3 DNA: TGTGCCAGCAGTTACACACTAGCAACTAATGAAAAACTGTTTTTT
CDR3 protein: CASSYTLATNEKLFF

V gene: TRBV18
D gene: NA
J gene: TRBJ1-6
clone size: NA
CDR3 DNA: TGTGCCAGCTACACCGGGACAAGAGGTTCACCCCTCCACTTT
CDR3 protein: CASYTGTRGSPLHF

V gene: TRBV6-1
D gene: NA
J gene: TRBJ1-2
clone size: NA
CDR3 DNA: TGTGCCAGCAGTGAAGGCCAGAACTATGGCTACACCTTC
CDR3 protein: CASSEGQNYGYTF

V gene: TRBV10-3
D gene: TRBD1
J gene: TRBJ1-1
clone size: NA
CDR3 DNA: TGTGCCACCCCCGACAGGGGTGGGCGGTCAGCGTCGAACACTGAAGCTTTCTTT
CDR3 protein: CATPDRGGRSASNTEAFF

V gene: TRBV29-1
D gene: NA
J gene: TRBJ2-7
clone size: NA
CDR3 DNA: TGCAGCGTCACAGGACAGAGCTCCTACGAGCAGTACTTC
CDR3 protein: CSVTGQSSYEQYF

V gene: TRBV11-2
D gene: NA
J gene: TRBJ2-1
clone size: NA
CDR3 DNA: TGTGCCAGCAGCTCGCTTGAGGGTAGTGAGCAGTTCTTC
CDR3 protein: CASSSLEGSEQFF

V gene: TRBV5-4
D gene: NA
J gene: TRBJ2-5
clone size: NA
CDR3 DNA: TGTGCCAGCAGCTTGATGAACGGCCAAGAGACCCAGTACTTC
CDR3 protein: CASSLMNGQETQYF

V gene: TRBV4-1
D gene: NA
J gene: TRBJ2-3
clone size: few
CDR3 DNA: TGCGCCAGCAGCCAGCCCAGCGGATATACAGATACGCAGTATTTT
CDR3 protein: CASSQPSGYTDTQYF

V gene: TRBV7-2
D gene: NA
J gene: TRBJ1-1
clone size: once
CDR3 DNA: TGTGCCAGCAGCTTAGGGGGCTTGAACACTGAAGCTTTCTTT
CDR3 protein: CASSLGGLNTEAFF

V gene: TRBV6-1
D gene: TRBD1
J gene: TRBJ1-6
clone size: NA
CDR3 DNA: TGTGCCAGCAGTGAGAAGACAGGGGGCGAAGGTTCACCCCTCCACTTT
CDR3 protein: CASSEKTGGEGSPLHF

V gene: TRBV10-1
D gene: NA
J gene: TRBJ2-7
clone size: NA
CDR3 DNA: TGCGCCAGCAGCGCGGACTTGACCTACGAGCAGTACTTC
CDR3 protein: CASSADLTYEQYF

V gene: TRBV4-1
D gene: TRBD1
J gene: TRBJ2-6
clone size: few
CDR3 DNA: TGCGCCAGCAGCCAAGGCAGCCCCGGGACAGGGGGCTTTGGGGCCAACGTCCTGACTTTC
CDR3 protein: CASSQGSPGTGGFGANVLTF

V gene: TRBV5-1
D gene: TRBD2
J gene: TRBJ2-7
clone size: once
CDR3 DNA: TGCGCCAGCAGCACTAGCGGGAGCCACGAGCAGTACTTC
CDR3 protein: CASSTSGSHEQYF

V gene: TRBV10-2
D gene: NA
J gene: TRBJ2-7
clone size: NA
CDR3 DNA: TGCGCCAGCAGTGTAGGAGGGGGCCCCTACGAGCAGTACTTC
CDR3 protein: CASSVGGGPYEQYF

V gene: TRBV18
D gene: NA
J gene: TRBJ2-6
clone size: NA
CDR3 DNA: TGTGCCAGCTCACCGGACTTCAACGTCCTGACTTTC
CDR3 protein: CASSPDFNVLTF

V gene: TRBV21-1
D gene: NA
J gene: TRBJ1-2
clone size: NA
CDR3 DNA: TGTGCCAGCAGCAAAGCGGACAGGGGACCCATTAACTATGGCTACACCTTC
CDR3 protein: CASSKADRGPINYGYTF

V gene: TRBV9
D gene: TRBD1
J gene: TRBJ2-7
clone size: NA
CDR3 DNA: TGTGCCAGCAGCTCCGGGACAGGGCCCTACGAGCAGTACTTC
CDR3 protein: CASSSGTGPYEQYF

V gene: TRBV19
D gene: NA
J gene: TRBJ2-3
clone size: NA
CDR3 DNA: TGTGCCAGTACCACAAAATGGGGAACAGCGGCCACAGATACGCAGTATTTT
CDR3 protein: CASTTKWGTAATDTQYF

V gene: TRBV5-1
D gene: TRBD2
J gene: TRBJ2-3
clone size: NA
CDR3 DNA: TGCGCCAGCAGCTTGGGGAAGCGGGGGGGCACAGATACGCAGTATTTT
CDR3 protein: CASSLGKRGGTDTQYF

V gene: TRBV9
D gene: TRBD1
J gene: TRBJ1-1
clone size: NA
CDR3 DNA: TGTGCCAGCAGCGGAGGGACAGGGAGGGCTTTCTTT
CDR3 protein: CASSGGTGRAFF

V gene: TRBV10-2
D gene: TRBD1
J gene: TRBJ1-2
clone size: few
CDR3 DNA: TGCGCCAGCAGTGCCGGGACAGGTGAATCCTATGGCTACACCTTC
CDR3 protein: CASSAGTGESYGYTF

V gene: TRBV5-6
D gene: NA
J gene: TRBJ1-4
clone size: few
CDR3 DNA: TGTGCCAGCAGCTTGGGGGTCCCGGAGAAACTGTTTTTT
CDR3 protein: CASSLGVPEKLFF

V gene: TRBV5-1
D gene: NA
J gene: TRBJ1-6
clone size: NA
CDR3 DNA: TGCGCCAGCAGCTTGGGCCAGGGAATCAACTCACCCCTCCACTTT
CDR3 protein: CASSLGQGINSPLHF

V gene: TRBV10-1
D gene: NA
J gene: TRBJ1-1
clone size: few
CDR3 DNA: TGCGCCAGCAGCTTCCCAAATTCAGATGCTTTCTTT
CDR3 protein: CASSFPNSDAFF

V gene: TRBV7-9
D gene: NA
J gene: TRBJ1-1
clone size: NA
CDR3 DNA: TGTTCCAGCAGCTTAGGACGAGGTATCGAAGAAGCTTTCTTT
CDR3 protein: CSSSLGRGIEEAFF

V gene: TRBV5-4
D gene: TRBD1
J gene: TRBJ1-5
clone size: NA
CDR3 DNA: TGTGCCAGCAGCTTGGGGACAGGGGTCAATCAGCCCCAGCATTTT
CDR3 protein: CASSLGTGVNQPQHF

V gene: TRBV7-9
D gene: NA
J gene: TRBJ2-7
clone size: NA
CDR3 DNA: TGTGCCAGCAGCACAGGCATAGGAACCGGAAGTGAGCAGTACTTC
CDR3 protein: CASSTGIGTGSEQYF